The 3 T cell receptor beta chains below all came from one sample that was sequenced in a study of cytomegalovirus exposure and HLA in healthy donors (dated by TCRdb to the late 2010s). Libraries were constructed by the immunoSEQ multiplex PCR assay. The multiplex PCR relied on a mix of 60 forward primers for TCR Vbeta segments and 13 reverse primers for TCR Jbeta segments. Entries here come from immuneACCESS through TCRdb and include only in-frame sequences with V and J called. Some clones fail to appear in such tables; in the studies checked, an unresolved V gene covers under half of the shortfall, and the cause of the remainder is unknown. This sample's table carries about 75,000 clones. The ten largest make up around 4% of the sample. The specimen sequenced was PBMCs. These receptors were taken from a young man in good health and CMV-seropositive.

This chain connects TRBV11-3 to TRBJ1-1, with D tentatively TRBD1 (5 bases). The CDR3 length is 13 residues. The germline V gene encodes CDR1 SGHNT and CDR2 YENEEA. The V end was cut by 2 bases, the J end by 5 bases, with 9 bases between. The CDR3 protein is CASSLIRGTEAFF. CDR3 coding DNA: TGTGCCAGCAGCTTAATAAGGGGTACTGAAGCTTTCTTT. The complete variable domain, with remaining parts taken from reference TRBV11-3 and TRBJ1-1, reads EAGVVQSPRYKIIEKKQPVAFWCNPISGHNTLYWYLQNLGQGPELLIRYENEEAVDDSQLPKDRFSAERLKGVDSTLKIQPAELGDSAVYLCASSLIRGTEAFFGQGTRLTVV.

The genes are TRBV13 and TRBJ1-5, with 7 bases lining up with TRBD1. Trimming removed 0 bases from V and 3 bases from J; junction bases left unmatched: 2. CDR1 is PRHDT and CDR2 is FYEKMQ in the germline V gene (reference sequence). The CDR3 consists of 15 residues. The CDR3 DNA reads TGTGCCAGCAGCTTAGGGACAGGGCTCAATCAGCCCCAGCATTTT. Its translation is CASSLGTGLNQPQHF.

The chain uses TRBV5-1 and TRBJ2-5; 8 bases map to TRBD1. The DNA end is a closer match to TRBJ2-7, so the J assignment may be wrong. Germline CDR1 is SGHRS and CDR2 is YFSETQ. The CDR3 loop spans 15 amino acids. CDR3: CASSFIPGQAYEQYF. The CDR3 DNA reads TGCGCCAGCAGCTTCATACCGGGACAGGCTTACGAGCAGTACTTC.